One sample yielded the 21 T cell receptor beta chains listed below, sequenced in a study of blood T cells in healthy people across ages. Primers used in a second PCR of about 6 to 11 cycles were a sample-barcoded 5' primer and a J-beta primer mix. TCRdb re-called the 5' RACE reads with MiXCR, one entry per CDR3 protein. The table has around 820,000 distinct CDR3 sequences, just under 25% seen once. The data were also submitted as part of a second study, on T cells of mothers and their children.

What was sequenced was blood. The receptors here all came from a boy between 10 and 17 years old in good health.

Only a few counts were recorded for this clonotype. This rearrangement joins TRBV29-1 to TRBJ1-2; perhaps TRBD1 as D (5 bases). There are 17 residues in the CDR3. V was shortened by 0 bases and J by 2 bases, with 19 bases between the two germline ends. The germline CDR1 and CDR2 sequences are SQVTM and ANQGSEA. In DNA form, the CDR3 reads TGCAGCGTTGAAGATCGGGCAGGGTCCACCCGAAACTATGGCTACACCTTC. Its protein product is CSVEDRAGSTRNYGYTF. Full variable domain (remainder filled in from reference TRBV29-1 and TRBJ1-2): SAVISQKPSRDICQRGTSLTIQCQVDSQVTMMFWYRQQPGQSLTLIATANQGSEATYESGFVIDKFPISRPNLTFSTLTVSNMSPEDSSIYLCSVEDRAGSTRNYGYTFGSGTRLTVV.

The gene calls are TRBV2 and TRBJ2-1; unclear D gene. The CDR3 spans 15 residues. V gave up 4 bases and J gave up 0 bases, with 10 bases separating them. CDR1 is SNHLY and CDR2 is FYNNEI in the germline V gene. CDR3 amino acids: CASSADVSSYNEQFF. The CDR3 nucleotides read TGTGCCAGCAGTGCTGACGTGAGCTCCTACAATGAGCAGTTCTTC.

The chain couples TRBV20-1 to TRBJ1-5, with TRBD1 matching 7 bases. The J segment lost 5 bases and the V segment lost 4 bases, leaving 14 bases of the junction unmatched. The germline CDR1 and CDR2 sequences are DFQATT and SNEGSKA (reference sequence). The CDR3 spans 16 residues. CDR3 coding DNA: TGCAGTGCTATTCTGGGACTGGGACAGTTGGATCAGCCCCAGCATTTT. It yields the protein CSAILGLGQLDQPQHF.

There are a few counts of this clonotype. The chain couples TRBV11-2 to TRBJ1-3; D remains unclear. In germline, CDR1 is SGHAT, CDR2 FQNNGV. The CDR3 runs 16 residues. Trimming cost V 2 bases and J 0 bases, with 11 bases left between them. CDR3 nucleotide sequence: TGTGCCAGCAGCTTAATTGGCCGCTACTCTGGAAACACCATATATTTT. Its translation: CASSLIGRYSGNTIYF.

This clonotype was detected only a few times. The J gene is TRBJ2-2, the V gene TRBV4-3; either TRBD1 or TRBD2 may fit D (6 bases each). Germline lookup yields CDR1 LGHNA and CDR2 YSLEER. The CDR3 length is 16 residues. Trimming removed 8 bases at V and 4 bases at J, with 20 bases between. The CDR3 reads CASSLGLGGSTGELFF. The CDR3 bases are TGCGCCAGCTCATTGGGTTTAGGGGGGAGCACCGGGGAGCTGTTTTTT.

This chain joins TRBV7-2 and TRBJ2-2, with TRBD1 matching over 7 bases. This CDR3 region has 17 residues. The V segment lost 5 bases and the J segment 0 bases; nucleotides outside the gene matches: 9. CDR1 is SGHTA and CDR2 is FQGNSA in the germline V gene. CDR3 region: CASSPYRDRANTGELFF. The CDR3 DNA reads as TGTGCCAGCAGCCCTTACCGGGACAGAGCGAACACCGGGGAGCTGTTTTTT.

The chain employs TRBV5-1 and TRBJ2-7; 14 bases are a match to TRBD2. Losses at the gene ends were 8 bases for V and 3 bases for J; bases not matched to a gene: 4. Looked up from germline, CDR1 is SGHRS and CDR2 is YFSETQ. The CDR3 totals 14 residues. CDR3 DNA sequence: TGCGCCAGTGGACTAGCGGGAGGTGGCTACGAGCAGTACTTC. Its protein product is CASGLAGGGYEQYF.

In this sample, this clonotype turned up a few times. J is TRBJ2-7 and V is TRBV10-3; TRBD1 is a possible D gene (5 bases). The germline CDR1 and CDR2 sequences are ENHRY and SYGVKD. The CDR3 has 14 residues. V lost 1 base and J 2 bases, leaving 9 bases between the germline ends. CDR3 nucleotides: TGTGCCATCAGTGAGTACAGGTCGACCTACGAGCAGTACTTC. It is translated as CAISEYRSTYEQYF.

The genes are TRBV6-5 and TRBJ2-3; D not certain. Trimming removed 8 bases from V and 2 bases from J, with 11 bases in between. There are 13 residues in the CDR3. Germline values: CDR1 MNHEY, CDR2 SVGAGI. The CDR3 loop reads CASFDTLTDTQYF. CDR3 sequence (DNA): TGTGCCAGCTTCGATACTCTCACAGATACGCAGTATTTT.

This clonotype appeared a single time. The chain recombines TRBV15 with TRBJ1-4, with 7 bases identical to TRBD1. V lost 3 bases and J lost 3; bases outside the gene matches: 4. The CDR3 length is 15 residues. CDR1 and CDR2 (germline): LNHNV, YYDKDF (reference sequence). DNA of the CDR3: TGTGCCACCAGCAGGGATGGGACAGCTAATGAAAAACTGTTTTTT. Translating gives CATSRDGTANEKLFF.

This clonotype showed up just a few times. The rearrangement joins TRBV7-2 to TRBJ2-5, with TRBD1 matching 9 bases. The end of the DNA fits TRBJ2-1 better, so the J call may be wrong. This CDR3 contains 14 residues. The germline V gene encodes CDR1 SGHTA and CDR2 FQGNSA. The CDR3 nucleotides read TGTGCCAGCAGGGGTCCGGGACAGGGCCCCGAGCAGTTCTTC. This translates into CASRGPGQGPEQFF.

There are a few counts of this clonotype. The J gene is TRBJ2-5, the V gene TRBV21-1; no check of the table's D call, TRBD1, against the DNA was made. TRBV21-1 is flagged as a pseudogene. This CDR3 has 16 amino acids. For the CDR3, the DNA is TGTGCCAGCAGCAACTTCCGGGACAGGGCATCAGAGACCCAGTACTTC. Translated: CASSNFRDRASETQYF.

The chain carries TRBV13 and TRBJ2-3; D might be TRBD1 or TRBD2, each matching 6 bases. V lost 5 bases, J lost 5 bases, and 17 bases lay in between. The CDR3 loop spans 15 amino acids. Germline V gene lookup returns CDR1 PRHDT and CDR2 FYEKMQ (reference sequence). CDR3 in DNA: TGTGCCAGCAGCCGCAGGGGAGGAAGTGGAGATACGCAGTATTTT. It is translated as CASSRRGGSGDTQYF.

The chain employs TRBV11-1 and TRBJ2-3, with 12 bases aligning to TRBD2. Germline CDR1 is SGHAT and CDR2 is FQDESV (reference sequence). After removal of 8 bases from V and 0 bases from J, the junction contained 6 bases not matched to a gene. This CDR3 region has 16 residues. The CDR3 here is CASCAGTSGSTDTQYF. Here the CDR3 DNA reads TGTGCCAGCTGTGCCGGGACTAGCGGGAGCACAGATACGCAGTATTTT.

The V gene is TRBV20-1, the J gene TRBJ2-7, with 14 bases that match TRBD2. J lost 3 bases, V lost 0 bases, and 7 bases had no gene match. The germline gives CDR1 DFQATT, CDR2 SNEGSKA (reference sequence). This CDR3 spans 17 amino acids. As DNA, the CDR3 is TGCAGTGCTAGAGACCGGGGACTAGCGGGAGTCGGCTACGAGCAGTACTTC. Translating gives CSARDRGLAGVGYEQYF.

In its sample, this clonotype was seen a few times. The chain links TRBV7-9 to TRBJ2-7; 10 nucleotides align to TRBD1. V lost 10 bases, J lost 1 base, and 7 bases stayed unmatched. The germline gives CDR1 SEHNR, CDR2 FQNEAQ (reference sequence). The CDR3 loop spans 14 amino acids. The CDR3 DNA reads TGTGCCACTACTCCGGGACAGGGGTCCTACGAGCAGTACTTC. Translated, it gives CATTPGQGSYEQYF.

V usage is TRBV6-5 and J usage is TRBJ2-3; D remains ambiguous. The CDR3 spans 11 residues. From germline, CDR1 is MNHEY and CDR2 SVGAGI. Trimming stripped 6 bases from V and 4 bases from J, with 5 bases between. CDR3 sequence: CASRSADTQYF. The CDR3 region has the DNA TGTGCCAGCAGATCTGCAGATACGCAGTATTTT.

The V call is TRBV9, the J call TRBJ2-5, with TRBD2 matching over 8 bases. The CDR3 loop spans 15 amino acids. V shed 0 bases and J 5 bases; nucleotides not matched to a gene: 6. Germline CDR1 SGDLS, CDR2 YYNGEE. CDR3 protein: CASSVEAGGGETQYF. CDR3 coding DNA: TGTGCCAGCAGCGTAGAGGCGGGAGGAGGGGAGACCCAGTACTTC.

V and J are TRBV9 and TRBJ2-5; 9 nucleotides line up with TRBD1. Germline V CDR1 and CDR2: SGDLS, YYNGEE. The CDR3 covers 16 residues. Trimming cost V 3 bases and J 11 bases; bases outside gene matches: 17. CDR3 sequence reads: CASSASPGQGNVKQYF. The CDR3, as DNA: TGTGCCAGCAGCGCCTCCCCGGGACAGGGTAATGTCAAGCAGTACTTC. The variable domain in full, with the rest retrieved from reference TRBV9 and TRBJ2-5, is DSGVTQTPKHLITATGQRVTLRCSPRSGDLSVYWYQQSLDQGLQFLIQYYNGEERAKGNILERFSAQQFPDLHSELNLSSLELGDSALYFCASSASPGQGNVKQYFGPGTRLLVL.

V is TRBV29-1 and J is TRBJ1-2, with D unresolved. Germline V CDR1 and CDR2: SQVTM, ANQGSEA. The CDR3 is 11 residues long. The V and J ends lost 5 bases and 4 bases respectively, with 8 bases between them. The CDR3 sequence is CSVPDLYGYTF. The CDR3 DNA sequence: TGCAGCGTTCCGGACCTCTATGGCTACACCTTC. Full variable domain (outside the CDR3, taken from reference TRBV29-1 and TRBJ1-2): SAVISQKPSRDICQRGTSLTIQCQVDSQVTMMFWYRQQPGQSLTLIATANQGSEATYESGFVIDKFPISRPNLTFSTLTVSNMSPEDSSIYLCSVPDLYGYTFGSGTRLTVV.

In this sample, this clonotype turned up a few times. The genes are TRBV29-1 and TRBJ2-3, with D tentatively TRBD2 (6 bases). This CDR3 spans 14 amino acids. CDR1 is SQVTM and CDR2 is ANQGSEA in the germline V gene. The V and J ends lost 7 bases and 7 bases respectively, with 21 bases between them. The CDR3 loop is CSASGLIMSNTQYF. The CDR3 DNA follows: TGCAGCGCCTCGGGACTTATTATGAGTAATACGCAGTATTTT.